This is a list of T cell receptor beta chains from one sample in a study of blood T cell repertoires in COVID-19. Profiled with immunoSEQ multiplex PCR; TCRdb holds only in-frame clones, not every one. The data hold a few hundred thousand clones, with 75% to 85% observed a single time. Material: peripheral blood. These receptors originate from a woman in her thirties or forties who had recovered from COVID-19. CDR3s include the opening cysteine and the closing phenylalanine or tryptophan. The order of the fields is J gene, V gene, clone size, D gene, CDR3 protein, CDR3 DNA. The D gene is left open where the match is weak. Some rows mark clone size as missing; the rest say once, few, many or name a class of expanded clone.

TRBJ2-7	TRBV7-2	.	.	CASSLVSSGDISSYEQYF	TGTGCCAGCAGCTTAGTATCCAGCGGGGACATTAGCTCCTACGAGCAGTACTTC
TRBJ1-5	TRBV28	many	.	CASSFLANNQPQHF	TGTGCCAGCAGTTTTCTAGCCAACAATCAGCCCCAGCATTTT
TRBJ1-5	TRBV6-1	few	.	CASSEAWNQPQHF	TGTGCCAGCAGTGAGGCCTGGAATCAGCCCCAGCATTTT
TRBJ1-1	TRBV12-5	.	.	CASGAGAPFDTEAFF	TGTGCTAGTGGGGCAGGGGCCCCTTTTGACACTGAAGCTTTCTTT
TRBJ2-5	TRBV24-1	.	TRBD2	CATSGQPGLAGAGETQYF	TGTGCCACCAGTGGTCAACCGGGACTAGCGGGGGCCGGAGAGACCCAGTACTTC
TRBJ2-7	TRBV4-3	.	TRBD1	CASSQDQGTESYEQYF	TGCGCCAGCAGCCAAGATCAAGGGACAGAATCCTACGAGCAGTACTTC
TRBJ2-5	TRBV5-1	.	TRBD2	CASGAGTREETQYF	TGCGCCAGCGGGGCCGGGACTAGGGAAGAGACCCAGTACTTC
TRBJ1-1	TRBV29-1	once	TRBD1	CSGTGGNGLNTEAFF	TGCAGCGGGACAGGGGGTAATGGCCTGAACACTGAAGCTTTCTTT
TRBJ2-3	TRBV7-7	.	TRBD2	CASSLDGGASDTQYF	TGTGCTAGCAGCTTAGACGGGGGGGCATCAGATACGCAGTATTTT
TRBJ2-5	TRBV4-1	few	.	CASSQDFDRFDF	TGCGCCAGCAGCCAAGATTTTGACAGGTTCGACTTC
TRBJ2-3	TRBV29-1	.	TRBD2	CSVHPSGGSDTQYF	TGCAGCGTCCACCCTAGCGGGGGTTCAGATACGCAGTATTTT
TRBJ2-5	TRBV9	.	.	CASSVGREYQETQYF	TGTGCCAGCAGCGTCGGCAGGGAATACCAAGAGACCCAGTACTTC
TRBJ1-5	TRBV7-2	.	.	CASSLLGGRVNQPQHF	TGTGCCAGCAGCTTGTTAGGGGGAAGGGTGAATCAGCCCCAGCATTTT
TRBJ2-3	TRBV19	.	.	CASSIEGAPDTQYF	TGTGCCAGTAGTATAGAAGGGGCCCCAGATACGCAGTATTTT
TRBJ1-2	TRBV27	.	.	CASNPGQGHGSYTF	TGTGCCAGCAATCCAGGTCAGGGACACGGCAGCTACACCTTC
TRBJ2-3	TRBV7-6	.	TRBD2	CASSLASRGGTDTQYF	TGTGCCAGCAGCTTAGCCTCGCGGGGGGGAACAGATACGCAGTATTTT
TRBJ2-5	TRBV27	.	.	CASSLGSRAGETQYF	TGTGCCAGCAGTTTAGGCTCCAGGGCTGGAGAGACCCAGTACTTC
TRBJ1-1	TRBV20-1	.	.	CSAPADTEAFF	TGCAGTGCCCCCGCGGACACTGAAGCTTTCTTT
TRBJ2-1	TRBV19	once	.	CASSIKSGRILHNEQFF	TGTGCCAGTAGTATAAAGAGCGGGCGAATCCTCCACAATGAGCAGTTCTTC
TRBJ2-1	TRBV10-3	.	TRBD2	CAIGAGATYNEQFF	TGTGCCATCGGAGCGGGGGCCACGTACAATGAGCAGTTCTTC
TRBJ1-4	TRBV5-1	.	TRBD1	CASRGQGASNEKLFF	TGCGCCAGCAGGGGACAGGGGGCCTCTAATGAAAAACTGTTTTTT
TRBJ2-5	TRBV6-2/TRBV6-3	once	TRBD1	CASSVTGATETQYF	TGTGCCAGCAGCGTGACAGGGGCTACGGAGACCCAGTACTTC